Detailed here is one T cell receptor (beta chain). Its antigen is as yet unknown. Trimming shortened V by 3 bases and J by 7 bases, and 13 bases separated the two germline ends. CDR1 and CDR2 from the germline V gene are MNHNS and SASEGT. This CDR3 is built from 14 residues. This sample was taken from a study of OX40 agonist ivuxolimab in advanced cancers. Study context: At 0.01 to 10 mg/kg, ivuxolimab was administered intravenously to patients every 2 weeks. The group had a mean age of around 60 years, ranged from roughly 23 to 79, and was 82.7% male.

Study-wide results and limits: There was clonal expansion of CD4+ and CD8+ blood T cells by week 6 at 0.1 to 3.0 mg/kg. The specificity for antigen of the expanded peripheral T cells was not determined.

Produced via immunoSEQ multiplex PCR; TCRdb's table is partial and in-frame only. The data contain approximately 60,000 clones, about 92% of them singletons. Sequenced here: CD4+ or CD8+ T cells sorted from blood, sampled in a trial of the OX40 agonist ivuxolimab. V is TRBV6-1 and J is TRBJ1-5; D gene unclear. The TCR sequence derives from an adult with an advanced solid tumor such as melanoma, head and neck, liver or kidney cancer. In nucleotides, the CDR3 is TGTGCCAGCAGTGACACAAGGATATACCAGCCCCAGCATTTT. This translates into CASSDTRIYQPQHF.